This T cell receptor (beta chain) derives from a study of blood T cell repertoires in COVID-19. V gave up 0 bases and J gave up 3 bases, with 12 bases separating them. The CDR3 runs to 15 residues. CDR1 is MNHNS and CDR2 is SASEGT in the germline V gene. Assay: immunoSEQ multiplex PCR; the TCRdb copy retains only in-frame clones and omits some. The sample lists 200,000 to 250,000 clones, approximately 89% seen once, with roughly 6% in the top ten. Sequenced input: peripheral blood. This clonotype was obtained from a woman in her thirties with COVID-19, enrolled during active disease. V usage is TRBV6-1 and J usage is TRBJ2-7; D is perhaps TRBD2 (7 bases). DNA for the CDR3: TGTGCCAGCAGTGAAGCCTGGCGGGGGCTCTACGAGCAGTACTTC. Its translation is CASSEAWRGLYEQYF.